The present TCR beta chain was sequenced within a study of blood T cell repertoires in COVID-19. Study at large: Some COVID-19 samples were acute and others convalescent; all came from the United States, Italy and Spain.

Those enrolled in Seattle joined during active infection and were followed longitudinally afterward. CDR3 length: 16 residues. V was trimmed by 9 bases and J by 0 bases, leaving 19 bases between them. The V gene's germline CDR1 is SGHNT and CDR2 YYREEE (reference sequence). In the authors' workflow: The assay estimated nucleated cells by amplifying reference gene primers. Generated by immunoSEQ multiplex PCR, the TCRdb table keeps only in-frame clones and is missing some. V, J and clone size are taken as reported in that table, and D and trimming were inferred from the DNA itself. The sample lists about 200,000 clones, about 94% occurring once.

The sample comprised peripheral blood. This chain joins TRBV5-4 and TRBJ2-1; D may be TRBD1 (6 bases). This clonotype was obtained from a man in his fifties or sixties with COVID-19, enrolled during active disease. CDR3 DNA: TGTGCCACCGCACTCACAGGGAACCCCTCCTACAATGAGCAGTTCTTC. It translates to CATALTGNPSYNEQFF. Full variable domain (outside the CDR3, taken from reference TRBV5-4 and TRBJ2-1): ETGVTQSPTHLIKTRGQQVTLRCSSQSGHNTVSWYQQALGQGPQFIFQYYREEENGRGNFPPRFSGLQFPNYSSELNVNALELDDSALYLCATALTGNPSYNEQFFGPGTRLTVL.